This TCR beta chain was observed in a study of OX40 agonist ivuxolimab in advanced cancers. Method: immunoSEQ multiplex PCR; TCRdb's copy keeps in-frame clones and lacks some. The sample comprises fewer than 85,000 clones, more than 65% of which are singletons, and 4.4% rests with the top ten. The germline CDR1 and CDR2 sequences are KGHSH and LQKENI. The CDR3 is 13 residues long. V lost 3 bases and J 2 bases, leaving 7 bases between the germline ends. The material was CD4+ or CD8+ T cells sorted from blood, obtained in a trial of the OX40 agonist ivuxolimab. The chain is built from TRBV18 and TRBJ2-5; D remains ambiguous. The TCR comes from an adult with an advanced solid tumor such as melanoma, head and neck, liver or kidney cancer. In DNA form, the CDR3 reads TGTGCCAGCTCACCGGACGAACAAGAGACCCAGTACTTC. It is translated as CASSPDEQETQYF.